The T cell receptor beta chain under discussion was sequenced for a study of identical twins. TCRdb ran MiXCR on the 5' RACE reads and lists one entry per CDR3 protein. The sample lists some 320,000 distinct CDR3 sequences; 9% to 15% were seen once. As concerns this clonotype: Its antigen remains unidentified.

Findings and caveats of the study: Twin-shared out-of-frame alpha sequences showed excess low generation probability.

The same data also contributed to another study, on yellow fever vaccine responses in identical twins.

The material sequenced was CD8+ T cells sorted from blood. This clonotype was sampled from a woman under 30 in good health.

In nucleotides, the CDR3 is TGTGCCAGCACCACCCCCCTCTCTCGAATAGGACCTACTATTTCCTACGAGCAGTACGTC. It yields the protein CASTTPLSRIGPTISYEQYV. The V and J genes are TRBV12-3 or TRBV12-4 and TRBJ2-7; D unresolved. Trimming removed 7 bases from V and 1 base from J, with 32 bases in between. This CDR3 contains 20 residues.